This T cell receptor (beta chain) came from a study of radiation and T cells in renal cell carcinoma. Study results and limitations: Top tumor clonotypes rose in blood 2 weeks post-radiation, then contracted.

Points on this clone: The target antigen is unknown.

Time point here: baseline pretreatment blood. Treatment meaning: 15 Gy SBRT to primary tumor, nephrectomy 4 weeks later. Sequenced by immunoSEQ multiplex PCR; TCRdb stores in-frame clones only, minus some. The sample lists about 95,000 clones, approximately 86% occurring once. The sample consisted of blood, taken from a patient whose treatment included radiotherapy and nephrectomy. This clonotype was obtained from a man aged 50 or older with renal cell carcinoma.

This chain's CDR3 is CASSVEGVNRDTQYF. The DNA of the CDR3 is TGTGCCAGCAGCGTAGAAGGGGTCAATAGGGATACGCAGTATTTT. The rearrangement uses TRBV9 and TRBJ2-3; maybe TRBD1 (5 bases). CDR1 is SGDLS and CDR2 is YYNGEE in the germline V gene. Trimming cost V 0 bases and J 6 bases, with 14 bases left between them. This CDR3 comprises 15 residues.